The clone carrying this TCR beta chain was counted a single time. The assay was immunoSEQ multiplex PCR, and TCRdb's table has in-frame clones only and misses some. The data hold 90,000 to 95,000 clones, with roughly 87% observed a single time. The CDR3 extends over 17 amino acids. In germline, CDR1 is SGHRS, CDR2 YFSETQ. V trimming: 2 bases; J trimming: 6 bases; junction bases outside the gene matches: 10. The record originates from a study of identifying expanded T cells in peripheral blood. Collection occurred without any documented infections or immune events in donors. This receptor was taken from a person aged 18-69 years in good health. The sequenced sample was blood. The chain couples TRBV5-1 to TRBJ2-2; 10 positions match TRBD2. Written as DNA, the CDR3 is TGCGCCAGCAGCTTCTCTCCTAGCGGGAGTTTCGCCGGGGAGCTGTTTTTT. This translates into CASSFSPSGSFAGELFF.